This TCR beta chain was sequenced for a study of blood T cell repertoires in COVID-19. Study details: Acute-phase and convalescent COVID-19 samples originated in the United States, Italy and Spain. Sample material is recorded as cDNA or gDNA derived from T cells, B-cell-depleted T cells, or PBMCs.

In the original analysis: Amplification of reference gene primers provided the estimated nucleated cell counts. Clones were sequenced by immunoSEQ multiplex PCR, and TCRdb holds only the in-frame ones, with some missing. The V and J calls and clone size were taken over from that table, and D and trimming were inferred from the DNA. The repertoire holds tens of thousands of clones, with 91% as singletons. J lost 8 bases, V lost 4 bases, and 6 bases had no gene match. CDR1 is MNHEY, CDR2 SVGEGT, per germline. The length of the CDR3 is 13 residues. This clonotype originated in a human donor in a cohort sampled during active COVID-19. The chain links TRBV6-2 or TRBV6-3 to TRBJ1-2, with 8 bases that match TRBD1. Material: peripheral blood. In DNA, the CDR3 is TGTGCCAGCAGTTTCGGACAGGGCAACGGCTACACCTTC. It is translated as CASSFGQGNGYTF.